The entry that follows covers one T cell receptor beta chain sequence. Germline CDR1 GTSNPN, CDR2 SVGIG (reference sequence). The V end was cut by 0 bases, the J end by 6 bases, with 12 bases between. This CDR3 comprises 13 residues. Per the study methods: Amplifying reference gene primers gave estimates of nucleated cell counts. The protocol was immunoSEQ multiplex PCR, while the TCRdb copy is restricted to in-frame clones and leaves out a portion. The V and J calls and clone size come from that table; D and trimming were worked out from the DNA. The data contain 290,000 or so clones, approximately 93% of them singletons. This sample is part of a study of blood T cell repertoires in COVID-19. Across the study: Italy, Spain and the United States were the sources of the convalescent and acute COVID-19 samples.

The TCR was taken from a woman in her 30s with COVID-19, enrolled during active disease. Sequencing used peripheral blood. The chain has TRBV30 and TRBJ2-7, with D possibly being TRBD1 (6 bases). CDR3 amino acids: CAWSVREQGEQYF. CDR3 in DNA: TGTGCCTGGAGTGTCAGGGAACAGGGCGAGCAGTACTTC.